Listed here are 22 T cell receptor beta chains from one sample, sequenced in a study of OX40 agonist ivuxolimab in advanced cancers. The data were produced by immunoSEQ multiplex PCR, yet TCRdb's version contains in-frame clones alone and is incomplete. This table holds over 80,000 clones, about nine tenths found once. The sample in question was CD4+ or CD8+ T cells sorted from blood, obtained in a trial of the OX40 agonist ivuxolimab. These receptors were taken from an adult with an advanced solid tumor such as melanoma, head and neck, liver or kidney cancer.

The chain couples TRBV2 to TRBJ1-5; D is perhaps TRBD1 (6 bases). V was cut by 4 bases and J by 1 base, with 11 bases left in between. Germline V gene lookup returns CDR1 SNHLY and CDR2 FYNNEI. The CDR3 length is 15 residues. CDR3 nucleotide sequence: TGTGCCAGCAGTGGGGGGGCGCTGAGCAATCAGCCCCAGCATTTT. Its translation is CASSGGALSNQPQHF.

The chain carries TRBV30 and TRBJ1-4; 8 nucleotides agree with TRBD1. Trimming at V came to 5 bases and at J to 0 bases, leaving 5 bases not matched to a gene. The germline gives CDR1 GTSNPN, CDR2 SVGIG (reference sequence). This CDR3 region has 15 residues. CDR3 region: CAWGGQVSTNEKLFF. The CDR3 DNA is TGTGCCTGGGGGGGACAGGTCTCAACTAATGAAAAACTGTTTTTT.

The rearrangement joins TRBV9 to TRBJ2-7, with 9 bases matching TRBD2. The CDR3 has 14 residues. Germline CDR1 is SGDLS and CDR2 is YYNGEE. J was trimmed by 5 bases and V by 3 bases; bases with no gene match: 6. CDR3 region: CASSETSGSHEQYF. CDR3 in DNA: TGTGCCAGCAGCGAGACTAGCGGCTCTCACGAGCAGTACTTC.

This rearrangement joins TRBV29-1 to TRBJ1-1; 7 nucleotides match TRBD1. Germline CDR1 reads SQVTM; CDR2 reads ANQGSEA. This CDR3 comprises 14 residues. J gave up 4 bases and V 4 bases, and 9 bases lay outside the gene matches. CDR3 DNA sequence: TGCAGCGTTGCCCCCACGACAGGGAGCACTGAAGCTTTCTTT. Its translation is CSVAPTTGSTEAFF.

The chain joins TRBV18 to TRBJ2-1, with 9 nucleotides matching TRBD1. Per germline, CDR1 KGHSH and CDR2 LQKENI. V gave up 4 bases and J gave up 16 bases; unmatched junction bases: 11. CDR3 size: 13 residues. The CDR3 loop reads CASSRDRDREGFF. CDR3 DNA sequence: TGTGCCAGCTCACGAGACCGGGACAGGGAAGGATTCTTC.

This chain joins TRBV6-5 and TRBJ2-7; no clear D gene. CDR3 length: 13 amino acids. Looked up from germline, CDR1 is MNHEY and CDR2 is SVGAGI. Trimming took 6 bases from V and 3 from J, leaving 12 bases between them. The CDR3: CASRSIAGYEQYF. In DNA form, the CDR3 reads TGTGCCAGCAGGTCTATAGCCGGCTACGAGCAGTACTTC.

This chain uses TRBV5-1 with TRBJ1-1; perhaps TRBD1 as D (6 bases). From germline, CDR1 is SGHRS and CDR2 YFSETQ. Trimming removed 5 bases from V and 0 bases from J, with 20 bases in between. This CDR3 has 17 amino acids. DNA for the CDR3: TGCGCCAGCAGACGCACAGGGACGGCTGTCCTGAACACTGAAGCTTTCTTT. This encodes CASRRTGTAVLNTEAFF.

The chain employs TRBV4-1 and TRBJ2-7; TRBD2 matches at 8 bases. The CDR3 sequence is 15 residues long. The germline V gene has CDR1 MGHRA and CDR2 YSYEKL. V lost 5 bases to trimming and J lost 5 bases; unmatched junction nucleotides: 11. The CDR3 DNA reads TGCGCCAGCAGCACCCTCGGGGGGGCTAGTAACGAGCAGTACTTC. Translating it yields CASSTLGGASNEQYF.

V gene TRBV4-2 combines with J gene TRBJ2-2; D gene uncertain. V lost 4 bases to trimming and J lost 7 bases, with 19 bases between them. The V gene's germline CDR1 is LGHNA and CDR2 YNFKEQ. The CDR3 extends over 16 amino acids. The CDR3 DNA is TGTGCCAGCAGCCCCGGTCCGGCTGGACCTAGCGGGGAGCTGTTTTTT. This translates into CASSPGPAGPSGELFF.

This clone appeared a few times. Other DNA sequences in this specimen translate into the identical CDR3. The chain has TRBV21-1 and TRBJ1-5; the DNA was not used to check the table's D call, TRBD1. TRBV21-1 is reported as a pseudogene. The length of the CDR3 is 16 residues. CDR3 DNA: TGTGCCAGCAGCTCCCCAGACAGCGATAGCAATCAGCCCCAGCATTTT. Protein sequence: CASSSPDSDSNQPQHF.

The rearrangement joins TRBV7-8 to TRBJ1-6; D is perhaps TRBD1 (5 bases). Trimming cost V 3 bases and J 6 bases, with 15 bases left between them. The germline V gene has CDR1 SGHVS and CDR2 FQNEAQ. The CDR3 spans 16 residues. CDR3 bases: TGTGCCAGCAGCTTCACAGGCTTCCTTTCTAATTCACCCCTCCACTTT. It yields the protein CASSFTGFLSNSPLHF.

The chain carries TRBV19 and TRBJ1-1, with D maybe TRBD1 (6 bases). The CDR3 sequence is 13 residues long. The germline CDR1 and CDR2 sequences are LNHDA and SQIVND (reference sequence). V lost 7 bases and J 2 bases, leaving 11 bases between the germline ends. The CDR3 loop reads CASNLGGNTEAFF. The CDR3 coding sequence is TGTGCCAGTAATCTAGGGGGAAACACTGAAGCTTTCTTT. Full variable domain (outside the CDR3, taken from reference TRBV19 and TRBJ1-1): DGGITQSPKYLFRKEGQNVTLSCEQNLNHDAMYWYRQDPGQGLRLIYYSQIVNDFQKGDIAEGYSVSREKKESFPLTVTSAQKNPTAFYLCASNLGGNTEAFFGQGTRLTVV.

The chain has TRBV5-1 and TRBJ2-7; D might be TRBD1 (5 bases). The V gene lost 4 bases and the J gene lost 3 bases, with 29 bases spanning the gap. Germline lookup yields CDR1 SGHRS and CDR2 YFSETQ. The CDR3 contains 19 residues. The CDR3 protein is CASSAPQGSNRPSYYEQYF. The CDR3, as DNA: TGCGCCAGCAGCGCCCCCCAGGGAAGTAATAGGCCTTCCTACTACGAGCAGTACTTC.

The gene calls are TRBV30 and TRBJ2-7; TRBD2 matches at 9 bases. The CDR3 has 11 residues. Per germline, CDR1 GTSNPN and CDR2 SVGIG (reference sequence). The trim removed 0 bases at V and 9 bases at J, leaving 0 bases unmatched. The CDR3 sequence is CAWSVRGGQYF. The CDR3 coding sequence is TGTGCCTGGAGTGTGCGGGGGGGGCAGTACTTC.

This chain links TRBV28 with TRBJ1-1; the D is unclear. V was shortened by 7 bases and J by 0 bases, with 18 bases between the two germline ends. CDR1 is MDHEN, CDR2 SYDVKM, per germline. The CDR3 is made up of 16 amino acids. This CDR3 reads CASKLPQTSVNTEAFF. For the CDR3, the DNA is TGTGCCAGCAAACTACCCCAGACATCCGTGAACACTGAAGCTTTCTTT.

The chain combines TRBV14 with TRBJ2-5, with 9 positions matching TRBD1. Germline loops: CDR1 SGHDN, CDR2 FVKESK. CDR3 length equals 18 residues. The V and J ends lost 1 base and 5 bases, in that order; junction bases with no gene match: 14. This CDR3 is CASSQGWLQGAFRETQYF. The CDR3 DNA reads TGTGCCAGCAGCCAAGGGTGGTTACAGGGGGCTTTTCGTGAGACCCAGTACTTC.

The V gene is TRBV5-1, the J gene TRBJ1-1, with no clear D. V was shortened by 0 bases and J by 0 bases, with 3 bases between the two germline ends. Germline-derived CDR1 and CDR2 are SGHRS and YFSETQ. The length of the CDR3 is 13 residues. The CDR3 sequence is CASSLALNTEAFF. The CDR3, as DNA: TGCGCCAGCAGCTTGGCCTTGAACACTGAAGCTTTCTTT.

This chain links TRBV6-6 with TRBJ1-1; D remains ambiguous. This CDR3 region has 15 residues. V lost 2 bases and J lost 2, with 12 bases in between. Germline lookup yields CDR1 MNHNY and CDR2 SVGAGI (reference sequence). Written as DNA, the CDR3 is TGTGCCAGCAGTTACGGCTTGACGGGCAACACTGAAGCTTTCTTT. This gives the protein CASSYGLTGNTEAFF.

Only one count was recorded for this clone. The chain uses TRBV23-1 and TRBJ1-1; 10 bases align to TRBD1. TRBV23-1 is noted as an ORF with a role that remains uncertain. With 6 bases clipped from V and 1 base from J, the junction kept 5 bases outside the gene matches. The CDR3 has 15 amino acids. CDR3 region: CASRGGQGRNTEAFF. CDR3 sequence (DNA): TGCGCCAGCAGGGGGGGACAGGGGAGGAACACTGAAGCTTTCTTT.

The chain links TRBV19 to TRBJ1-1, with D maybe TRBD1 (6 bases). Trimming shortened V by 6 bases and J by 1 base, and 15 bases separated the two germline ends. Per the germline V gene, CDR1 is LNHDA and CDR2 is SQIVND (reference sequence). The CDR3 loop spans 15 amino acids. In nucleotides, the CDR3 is TGTGCCAGTAGAAACGATGGGGGCTGGAACACTGAAGCTTTCTTT. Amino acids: CASRNDGGWNTEAFF.

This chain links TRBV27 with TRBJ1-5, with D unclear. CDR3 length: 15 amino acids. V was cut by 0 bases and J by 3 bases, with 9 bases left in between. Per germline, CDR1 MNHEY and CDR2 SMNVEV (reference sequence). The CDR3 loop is CASSLSSALNQPQHF. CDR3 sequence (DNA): TGTGCCAGCAGTTTATCGAGCGCTCTCAATCAGCCCCAGCATTTT.

The CDR3 DNA is TGTGCCAGTAGTATGGGACGGGGTCGCACTGAAGCTTTCTTT. Residues: CASSMGRGRTEAFF. This chain connects TRBV19 to TRBJ1-1, with TRBD1 as a possible D gene (5 bases). Between the trimmed V and J ends, which lost 3 bases and 4 bases, there was a span of 12 bases. Per germline, CDR1 LNHDA and CDR2 SQIVND (reference sequence). This CDR3 contains 14 residues.